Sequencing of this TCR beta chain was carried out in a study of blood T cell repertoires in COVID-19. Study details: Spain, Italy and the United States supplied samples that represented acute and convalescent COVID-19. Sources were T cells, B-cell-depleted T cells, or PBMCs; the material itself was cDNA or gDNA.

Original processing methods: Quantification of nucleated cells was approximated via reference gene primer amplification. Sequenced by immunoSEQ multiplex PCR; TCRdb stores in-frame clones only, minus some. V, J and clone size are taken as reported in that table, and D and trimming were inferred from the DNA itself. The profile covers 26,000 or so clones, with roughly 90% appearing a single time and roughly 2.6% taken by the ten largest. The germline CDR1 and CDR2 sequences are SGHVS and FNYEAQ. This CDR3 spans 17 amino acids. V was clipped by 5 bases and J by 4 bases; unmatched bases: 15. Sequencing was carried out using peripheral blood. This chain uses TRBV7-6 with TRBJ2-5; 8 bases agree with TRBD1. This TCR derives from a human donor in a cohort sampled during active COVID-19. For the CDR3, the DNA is TGTGCCAGCAGCCGAGCCACCGGGACAGGACGGAGAGAGACCCAGTACTTC. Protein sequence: CASSRATGTGRRETQYF.